This passage covers 17 T cell receptor beta chains from one sample sequenced in a study of blood T cell repertoires in COVID-19. Method: immunoSEQ multiplex PCR; TCRdb's copy keeps in-frame clones and lacks some. The sample holds under 400,000 clones, around 86% seen once. Sequenced input: PBMCs or T cells enriched from blood (not recorded which). The receptors shown here come from a woman aged 40 to 50 with acute COVID-19.

This clone was observed once. The rearrangement uses TRBV5-8 and TRBJ2-2; tentative D call: TRBD1 (6 bases). The CDR3 covers 17 residues. Trimming cost V 4 bases and J 0 bases, with 16 bases left between them. Per germline, CDR1 SGHTS and CDR2 YDEGEE. CDR3 in amino acids: CASSPGRGRANTGELFF. Written as DNA, the CDR3 is TGTGCCAGCAGCCCGGGCAGGGGCCGCGCGAACACCGGGGAGCTGTTTTTT.

The chain has TRBV19 and TRBJ2-5, with 14 bases aligning to TRBD2. The CDR3 length is 16 residues. Germline loops: CDR1 LNHDA, CDR2 SQIVND (reference sequence). V lost 5 bases and J lost 2; bases outside the gene matches: 4. CDR3 bases: TGTGCCAGTAGTTTATGGACTAGCGGGGGGCAAGAGACCCAGTACTTC. Its protein is CASSLWTSGGQETQYF.

The chain employs TRBV6-4 and TRBJ1-2; the D is unclear. Germline CDR1 and CDR2: MRHNA and SNTAGT. V was pared by 9 bases and J by 8 bases, with 13 bases between. This CDR3 is 11 amino acids long. This CDR3 reads CASSQIQGYTF. The CDR3, as DNA: TGTGCCAGTTCCCAAATCCAGGGCTACACCTTC.

This sequence joins TRBV15 and TRBJ2-1; 9 positions agree with TRBD1. This CDR3 region has 19 residues. Germline values: CDR1 LNHNV, CDR2 YYDKDF (reference sequence). V was clipped by 5 bases and J by 1 base; unmatched bases: 15. This CDR3 reads CATSPGTGYRLGSYNEQFF. In DNA form, the CDR3 reads TGTGCCACCAGCCCGGGGACAGGGTATCGGCTGGGATCCTACAATGAGCAGTTCTTC.

V usage is TRBV2 and J usage is TRBJ1-1; D is undetermined. V was trimmed by 5 bases and J by 8 bases, leaving 15 bases between them. Germline V CDR1 and CDR2: SNHLY, FYNNEI. CDR3 length: 13 residues. The CDR3 DNA reads TGTGCCAGCAGTCCCGAGGCATTAACCGAAGCTTTCTTT. The encoded protein is CASSPEALTEAFF.

The genes are TRBV3-1 (or the pseudogene TRBV3-2) and TRBJ1-6; TRBD1 might be the D (6 bases). CDR1 is LGHDT, CDR2 YNNKEL, per germline (reference sequence). Trimming stripped 0 bases from V and 9 bases from J, with 15 bases between. This CDR3 is built from 16 residues. The CDR3 here is CASSQERTAGPSPLHF. The CDR3 DNA follows: TGTGCCAGCAGCCAAGAGAGGACAGCTGGACCTTCACCCCTCCACTTT.

The rearrangement joins TRBV20-1 to TRBJ2-7, with 8 nucleotides matching TRBD2. J gave up 3 bases and V 3 bases, and 7 bases lay outside the gene matches. The length of the CDR3 is 14 residues. From germline, CDR1 is DFQATT and CDR2 SNEGSKA (reference sequence). The CDR3: CSASLVAGHYEQYF. CDR3 DNA: TGCAGTGCTAGTCTGGTAGCGGGGCACTACGAGCAGTACTTC.

The chain combines TRBV24-1 with TRBJ2-1; weak D call: TRBD2 (5 bases). The CDR3 spans 12 residues. Germline values: CDR1 KGHDR, CDR2 SFDVKD. V shed 7 bases and J shed 5 bases, with 8 bases lying between them. The CDR3 nucleotides read TGTGCCACCAGCGGACTTCACAATGAGCAGTTCTTC. Its protein is CATSGLHNEQFF.

This clone was found many times. This rearrangement joins TRBV9 to TRBJ1-2; 8 bases agree with TRBD1. Germline lookup yields CDR1 SGDLS and CDR2 YYNGEE. The CDR3 is 13 amino acids. The junction had 4 bases not matched to a gene; V was cut back by 4 bases and J by 5 bases. The CDR3 reads CASSPDREYGYTF. In DNA form, the CDR3 reads TGTGCCAGCAGCCCGGACAGGGAATATGGCTACACCTTC.

The chain uses TRBV7-9 and TRBJ2-2, with D possibly being TRBD1 (6 bases). The CDR3 totals 17 residues. Germline-derived CDR1 and CDR2 are SEHNR and FQNEAQ (reference sequence). V lost 2 bases, J lost 3 bases, and 16 bases lay in between. The CDR3 nucleotides read TGTGCCAGCAGCTTAATCCTTAAACAGGGATACACCGGGGAGCTGTTTTTT. It is translated as CASSLILKQGYTGELFF.

The rearrangement links TRBV2 to TRBJ1-2; possible D gene TRBD1, 6 bases. Trimming shortened V by 5 bases and J by 4 bases, and 14 bases separated the two germline ends. The CDR3 consists of 14 residues. Germline values: CDR1 SNHLY, CDR2 FYNNEI. CDR3 DNA sequence: TGTGCCAGCAGTCTCGACAGGCAGTCCTATGGCTACACCTTC. This sequence encodes CASSLDRQSYGYTF.

The chain carries TRBV4-1 and TRBJ2-5; 7 bases agree with TRBD2. The V and J ends lost 1 base and 5 bases, in that order; junction bases with no gene match: 13. Germline V gene sequence: CDR1 MGHRA, CDR2 YSYEKL. The CDR3 is made up of 17 amino acids. This chain's CDR3 is CASSQAVLAESGETQYF. CDR3 DNA: TGCGCCAGCAGCCAAGCGGTCCTAGCGGAGTCCGGGGAGACCCAGTACTTC.

The chain links TRBV5-1 to TRBJ2-2, with D possibly matching TRBD2 (7 bases). With 2 bases removed from V and 0 bases from J, the gap between germline ends came to 17 bases. The CDR3 runs 18 residues. Germline V gene lookup returns CDR1 SGHRS and CDR2 YFSETQ. The CDR3 is CASSLRVSGGANTGELFF. In DNA, the CDR3 is TGCGCCAGCAGCTTAAGGGTGTCGGGGGGCGCGAACACCGGGGAGCTGTTTTTT.

The chain links TRBV5-5 to TRBJ2-3, with 9 bases that match TRBD2. CDR3 length: 15 amino acids. The V gene end was trimmed by 2 bases and the J gene end by 1 base; junction bases not matched to a gene: 2. The V gene's germline CDR1 is SGHKS and CDR2 YYEKEE (reference sequence). The CDR3 sequence is CASSFQRGGTDTQYF. CDR3 sequence (DNA): TGTGCCAGCAGCTTTCAGCGGGGGGGCACAGATACGCAGTATTTT.

The chain uses TRBV7-2 and TRBJ2-1; D is unresolved. Germline CDR1 is SGHTA and CDR2 is FQGNSA. Deletions cut 1 base from V and 5 bases from J, with 15 bases between. There are 16 residues in the CDR3. The CDR3 region is CASSLGSTGVNNEQFF. The CDR3 region has the DNA TGTGCCAGCAGCTTAGGAAGTACCGGTGTAAACAATGAGCAGTTCTTC.

This clone was seen once. The chain carries TRBV7-2 and TRBJ2-5; D may be TRBD1 (6 bases). The CDR3 is 15 amino acids. Germline loops: CDR1 SGHTA, CDR2 FQGNSA. The ends were cut back, 4 bases at V and 2 bases at J, with 14 bases in the middle. The CDR3 bases are TGTGCCAGCAGCTCGGACAGATGGGGGCAAGAGACCCAGTACTTC. This encodes CASSSDRWGQETQYF.

The chain combines TRBV4-2 with TRBJ2-5, with TRBD2 matching over 15 bases. CDR3 length: 20 residues. Germline assignment: CDR1 LGHNA and CDR2 YNFKEQ. V lost 1 base to trimming and J lost 2 bases; unmatched junction nucleotides: 11. CDR3 in amino acids: CASSQGRRTSGGALQETQYF. CDR3 DNA sequence: TGTGCCAGCAGCCAAGGAAGGAGGACTAGCGGGGGGGCCCTACAAGAGACCCAGTACTTC.